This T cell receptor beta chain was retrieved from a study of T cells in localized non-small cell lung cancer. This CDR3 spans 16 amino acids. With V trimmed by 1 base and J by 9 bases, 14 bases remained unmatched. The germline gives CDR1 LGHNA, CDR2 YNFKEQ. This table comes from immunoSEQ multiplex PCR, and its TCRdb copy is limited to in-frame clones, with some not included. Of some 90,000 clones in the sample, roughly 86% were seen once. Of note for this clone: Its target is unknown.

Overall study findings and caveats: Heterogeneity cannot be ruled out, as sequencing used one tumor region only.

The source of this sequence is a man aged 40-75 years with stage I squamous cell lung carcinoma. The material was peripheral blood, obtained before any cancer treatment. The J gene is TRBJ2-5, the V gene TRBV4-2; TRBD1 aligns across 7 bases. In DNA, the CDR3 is TGTGCCAGCAGCCAAGTAGGGGACAGCGGCGATTGGGCCCAGTACTTC. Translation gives CASSQVGDSGDWAQYF.